These T cell receptor beta chains were read from a single sample in a study of shared clonotypes between healthy human individuals. Measured with immunoSEQ multiplex PCR; TCRdb has only the in-frame clones, and not every one. In the table there are around 2.5 million clones, roughly 93% of which are singletons. Sequencing used naive CD4+ T cells from PBMCs. Receptors were obtained from a man between 18 and 29 years old in good health. Some clones in this sample may be carry-over from other donors' samples. Each CDR3 is given with its conserved first and last residue. Each record gives: clone size, V gene, CDR3 length, D gene, J gene, CDR3 protein, CDR3 DNA. The D gene is left open where the match is weak. Clone size is shown for a subset of rows, as once, few, many or a class of expanded clone.

clone size: .; V gene: TRBV5-1; CDR3 length: 15; D gene: .; J gene: TRBJ1-3; CDR3 protein: CASSLSGYPGNTIYF; CDR3 DNA: TGCGCCAGCAGCTTGAGTGGGTACCCTGGAAACACCATATATTTT
clone size: .; V gene: TRBV5-1; CDR3 length: 14; D gene: TRBD1; J gene: TRBJ2-4; CDR3 protein: CASSLGTEKNIQYF; CDR3 DNA: TGCGCCAGCAGCCTAGGGACAGAAAAAAACATTCAGTACTTC
clone size: .; V gene: TRBV7-9; CDR3 length: 14; D gene: .; J gene: TRBJ1-5; CDR3 protein: CASSPGGRNQPQHF; CDR3 DNA: TGTGCCAGCAGCCCCGGGGGAAGAAACCAGCCCCAGCATTTT
clone size: .; V gene: TRBV5-1; CDR3 length: 15; D gene: TRBD1; J gene: TRBJ1-4; CDR3 protein: CASSTKDRGSEKLFF; CDR3 DNA: TGCGCCAGCAGCACAAAGGACAGGGGAAGTGAAAAACTGTTTTTT
clone size: .; V gene: TRBV28; CDR3 length: 16; D gene: .; J gene: TRBJ2-1; CDR3 protein: CASSSGGAHSYNEQFF; CDR3 DNA: TGTGCCAGCAGTTCCGGTGGAGCCCACTCCTACAATGAGCAGTTCTTC
clone size: .; V gene: TRBV27; CDR3 length: 17; D gene: TRBD2; J gene: TRBJ2-2; CDR3 protein: CASSRRLAGELIGELFF; CDR3 DNA: TGTGCCAGCAGCCGGCGACTAGCGGGAGAATTAATCGGGGAGCTGTTTTTT
clone size: once; V gene: TRBV19; CDR3 length: 15; D gene: .; J gene: TRBJ2-2; CDR3 protein: CASSRTDRDTGELFF; CDR3 DNA: TGTGCCAGTAGTAGGACGGACCGAGACACCGGGGAGCTGTTTTTT
clone size: .; V gene: TRBV28; CDR3 length: 14; D gene: .; J gene: TRBJ2-1; CDR3 protein: CASSPQGKYNEQFF; CDR3 DNA: TGTGCCAGCAGCCCCCAAGGGAAATACAATGAGCAGTTCTTC
clone size: .; V gene: TRBV29-1; CDR3 length: 13; D gene: .; J gene: TRBJ2-2; CDR3 protein: CSVGHGNTGELFF; CDR3 DNA: TGCAGCGTTGGTCATGGGAACACCGGGGAGCTGTTTTTT
clone size: .; V gene: TRBV7-8; CDR3 length: 14; D gene: .; J gene: TRBJ2-3; CDR3 protein: CASSPWTSTDTQYF; CDR3 DNA: TGTGCCAGCAGCCCCTGGACTAGCACAGATACGCAGTATTTT
clone size: .; V gene: TRBV28; CDR3 length: 12; D gene: .; J gene: TRBJ1-2; CDR3 protein: CASSLFLHGYTF; CDR3 DNA: TGTGCCAGCAGTTTGTTTCTTCATGGCTACACCTTC
clone size: .; V gene: TRBV5-4; CDR3 length: 14; D gene: TRBD1; J gene: TRBJ2-7; CDR3 protein: CASSTPAGGGEQYF; CDR3 DNA: TGTGCCAGCAGCACCCCTGCAGGGGGTGGCGAGCAGTACTTC
clone size: .; V gene: TRBV28; CDR3 length: 17; D gene: TRBD1; J gene: TRBJ2-2; CDR3 protein: CASSSHPGQGSTGELFF; CDR3 DNA: TGTGCCAGCAGTTCGCACCCGGGACAGGGTAGCACCGGGGAGCTGTTTTTT
clone size: .; V gene: TRBV7-3; CDR3 length: 19; D gene: TRBD2; J gene: TRBJ2-2; CDR3 protein: CASSSSGTSGRAGTGELFF; CDR3 DNA: TGTGCCAGCAGCAGTTCCGGGACTAGCGGGAGGGCCGGCACCGGGGAGCTGTTTTTT
clone size: .; V gene: TRBV5-1; CDR3 length: 15; D gene: .; J gene: TRBJ2-2; CDR3 protein: CASRSNLQGIGELFF; CDR3 DNA: TGCGCCAGCAGGTCGAATTTACAGGGCATCGGGGAGCTGTTTTTT
clone size: few; V gene: TRBV28; CDR3 length: 13; D gene: .; J gene: TRBJ1-5; CDR3 protein: CASSSRGTQPQHF; CDR3 DNA: TGTGCCAGCAGTTCGAGGGGGACTCAGCCCCAGCATTTT
clone size: .; V gene: TRBV27; CDR3 length: 16; D gene: .; J gene: TRBJ1-4; CDR3 protein: CASRSTGLPLNEKPFF; CDR3 DNA: TGTGCCAGCAGGAGCACAGGGTTGCCTTTAAATGAAAAACCGTTTTTT
clone size: .; V gene: TRBV2; CDR3 length: 14; D gene: .; J gene: TRBJ1-3; CDR3 protein: CASSGVTAGNTIYF; CDR3 DNA: TGTGCCAGCAGTGGGGTGACAGCTGGAAACACCATATATTTT
clone size: .; V gene: TRBV7-9; CDR3 length: 11; D gene: .; J gene: TRBJ1-3; CDR3 protein: CASSAINTIYF; CDR3 DNA: TGTGCCAGCAGCGCTATTAACACCATATATTTT
clone size: .; V gene: TRBV15; CDR3 length: 12; D gene: .; J gene: TRBJ2-1; CDR3 protein: CATSRDALLQFF; CDR3 DNA: TGTGCCACCAGCAGAGATGCACTTCTGCAGTTCTTC
clone size: .; V gene: TRBV11-3; CDR3 length: 15; D gene: .; J gene: TRBJ1-3; CDR3 protein: CASSSGGDTGNTIYF; CDR3 DNA: TGTGCCAGCAGCTCAGGAGGGGACACTGGAAACACCATATATTTT
clone size: few; V gene: TRBV5-1; CDR3 length: 14; D gene: .; J gene: TRBJ1-1; CDR3 protein: CASSFGGLGAEAFF; CDR3 DNA: TGCGCCAGCAGCTTTGGGGGGCTTGGCGCTGAAGCTTTCTTT
clone size: .; V gene: TRBV7-9; CDR3 length: 18; D gene: TRBD1; J gene: TRBJ2-6; CDR3 protein: CASSLMAGGTSGANVLTF; CDR3 DNA: TGTGCCAGCAGCTTAATGGCAGGGGGCACCTCTGGGGCCAACGTCCTGACTTTC
clone size: .; V gene: TRBV7-2; CDR3 length: 13; D gene: .; J gene: TRBJ2-3; CDR3 protein: CASSYTSTDTQYF; CDR3 DNA: TGTGCCAGCAGCTATACAAGCACAGATACGCAGTATTTT
clone size: once; V gene: TRBV7-9; CDR3 length: 17; D gene: TRBD1; J gene: TRBJ2-1; CDR3 protein: CASSPQTGQGLYNEQFF; CDR3 DNA: TGTGCCAGCAGCCCCCAAACCGGACAGGGTCTCTACAATGAGCAGTTCTTC
clone size: .; V gene: TRBV9; CDR3 length: 14; D gene: .; J gene: TRBJ2-2; CDR3 protein: CASSVAGHTGELFF; CDR3 DNA: TGTGCCAGCAGCGTAGCTGGTCATACCGGGGAGCTGTTTTTT
clone size: .; V gene: TRBV7-3; CDR3 length: 15; D gene: .; J gene: TRBJ2-1; CDR3 protein: CASSPTRGDYNEQFF; CDR3 DNA: TGTGCCAGCAGCCCAACAAGGGGGGATTACAATGAGCAGTTCTTC
clone size: .; V gene: TRBV19; CDR3 length: 16; D gene: TRBD2; J gene: TRBJ2-3; CDR3 protein: CASSIDFGGYTDTQYF; CDR3 DNA: TGTGCCAGTAGTATAGATTTCGGGGGGTACACAGATACGCAGTATTTT
clone size: .; V gene: TRBV19; CDR3 length: 14; D gene: .; J gene: TRBJ2-1; CDR3 protein: CASKRGTDNNEQFF; CDR3 DNA: TGTGCCAGTAAGAGGGGGACCGATAACAATGAGCAGTTCTTC
clone size: .; V gene: TRBV18; CDR3 length: 15; D gene: TRBD1; J gene: TRBJ2-2; CDR3 protein: CASSTGQGDIGELFF; CDR3 DNA: TGTGCCAGCTCAACGGGACAGGGTGATATCGGGGAGCTGTTTTTT
clone size: .; V gene: TRBV7-9; CDR3 length: 15; D gene: .; J gene: TRBJ1-4; CDR3 protein: CASSLLSGSNEKLFF; CDR3 DNA: TGTGCCAGCAGCCTCCTTTCGGGGTCTAATGAAAAACTGTTTTTT
clone size: .; V gene: TRBV28; CDR3 length: 12; D gene: .; J gene: TRBJ2-1; CDR3 protein: CASSLGSNEQFF; CDR3 DNA: TGTGCCAGCAGTTTGGGTAGCAATGAGCAGTTCTTC
clone size: .; V gene: TRBV9; CDR3 length: 16; D gene: TRBD1; J gene: TRBJ2-5; CDR3 protein: CASSFRTGLGVETQYF; CDR3 DNA: TGTGCCAGCAGCTTCAGGACAGGGTTAGGGGTTGAGACCCAGTACTTC
clone size: once; V gene: TRBV7-9; CDR3 length: 15; D gene: .; J gene: TRBJ1-3; CDR3 protein: CASSLDGLSGNTIYF; CDR3 DNA: TGTGCCAGCAGCTTGGACGGCCTCTCTGGAAACACCATATATTTT
clone size: .; V gene: TRBV28; CDR3 length: 15; D gene: TRBD2; J gene: TRBJ2-5; CDR3 protein: CASSRPGGPEETQYF; CDR3 DNA: TGTGCCAGCAGTAGACCGGGAGGGCCAGAAGAGACCCAGTACTTC
clone size: .; V gene: TRBV4-2; CDR3 length: 16; D gene: TRBD2; J gene: TRBJ2-3; CDR3 protein: CASSQDMAGETDTQYF; CDR3 DNA: TGTGCCAGCAGCCAAGATATGGCGGGGGAAACAGATACGCAGTATTTT
clone size: .; V gene: TRBV7-3; CDR3 length: 16; D gene: .; J gene: TRBJ2-7; CDR3 protein: CASSQDLRAVSYEQYF; CDR3 DNA: TGCGCCAGCAGCCAAGATCTGCGGGCCGTCTCCTACGAGCAGTACTTC
clone size: .; V gene: TRBV14; CDR3 length: 13; D gene: .; J gene: TRBJ2-2; CDR3 protein: CASSQVRAGELFF; CDR3 DNA: TGTGCCAGCAGCCAAGTCCGCGCCGGGGAGCTGTTTTTT
clone size: .; V gene: TRBV5-1; CDR3 length: 15; D gene: .; J gene: TRBJ2-7; CDR3 protein: CASSMDSAFSYEQYF; CDR3 DNA: TGCGCCAGCAGCATGGACAGCGCTTTCTCCTACGAGCAGTACTTC
clone size: .; V gene: TRBV7-2; CDR3 length: 16; D gene: TRBD2; J gene: TRBJ2-3; CDR3 protein: CASSPPGGSGTDTQYF; CDR3 DNA: TGTGCCAGCAGCCCGCCCGGCGGGAGTGGCACAGATACGCAGTATTTT
clone size: few; V gene: TRBV9; CDR3 length: 15; D gene: TRBD2; J gene: TRBJ2-7; CDR3 protein: CASSVGLAGNYEQYF; CDR3 DNA: TGTGCCAGCAGCGTAGGTCTAGCGGGAAACTACGAGCAGTACTTC
clone size: .; V gene: TRBV9; CDR3 length: 17; D gene: TRBD2; J gene: TRBJ2-3; CDR3 protein: CASSVGISGRSTDTQYF; CDR3 DNA: TGTGCCAGCAGCGTAGGAATTAGCGGGAGAAGCACAGATACGCAGTATTTT
clone size: .; V gene: TRBV4-1; CDR3 length: 15; D gene: .; J gene: TRBJ2-7; CDR3 protein: CASSQAGLPAGEQYF; CDR3 DNA: TGCGCCAGCAGCCAAGCGGGACTCCCTGCCGGCGAGCAGTACTTC
clone size: .; V gene: TRBV28; CDR3 length: 13; D gene: .; J gene: TRBJ2-3; CDR3 protein: CASIVGGTDTQYF; CDR3 DNA: TGTGCCAGCATTGTGGGGGGCACAGATACGCAGTATTTT
clone size: .; V gene: TRBV27; CDR3 length: 16; D gene: .; J gene: TRBJ1-1; CDR3 protein: CASSSGVGVRNTEAFF; CDR3 DNA: TGTGCCAGCAGTTCGGGGGTAGGGGTCAGGAACACTGAAGCTTTCTTT
clone size: .; V gene: TRBV11-3; CDR3 length: 16; D gene: TRBD2; J gene: TRBJ2-3; CDR3 protein: CASSGGTSGSGDTQYF; CDR3 DNA: TGTGCCAGCAGCGGCGGGACTAGCGGGTCCGGGGATACGCAGTATTTT
clone size: .; V gene: TRBV18; CDR3 length: 13; D gene: .; J gene: TRBJ2-3; CDR3 protein: CASSPPARGTQYF; CDR3 DNA: TGTGCCAGCTCACCACCGGCAAGGGGTACGCAGTATTTT
clone size: .; V gene: TRBV28; CDR3 length: 16; D gene: .; J gene: TRBJ2-3; CDR3 protein: CASSPRSGSGSDTQYF; CDR3 DNA: TGTGCCAGCAGCCCCAGGTCTGGGAGTGGCTCAGATACGCAGTATTTT
clone size: .; V gene: TRBV6-1; CDR3 length: 13; D gene: .; J gene: TRBJ1-3; CDR3 protein: CASSEAVTAAEYF; CDR3 DNA: TGTGCCAGCAGTGAAGCGGTAACAGCTGCCGAATATTTT
clone size: few; V gene: TRBV5-1; CDR3 length: 13; D gene: .; J gene: TRBJ1-1; CDR3 protein: CASSSRPNTEAFF; CDR3 DNA: TGCGCCAGCAGCTCTCGACCGAACACTGAAGCTTTCTTT
clone size: once; V gene: TRBV11-2; CDR3 length: 17; D gene: TRBD2; J gene: TRBJ2-1; CDR3 protein: CASSLDLRTSGYNEQFF; CDR3 DNA: TGTGCCAGCAGCTTAGATCTTAGGACTAGCGGATACAATGAGCAGTTCTTC
clone size: .; V gene: TRBV5-5; CDR3 length: 14; D gene: TRBD1; J gene: TRBJ1-1; CDR3 protein: CASSIQGRPTEAFF; CDR3 DNA: TGTGCCAGCAGCATACAGGGGCGCCCCACTGAAGCTTTCTTT
clone size: once; V gene: TRBV11-3; CDR3 length: 15; D gene: TRBD1; J gene: TRBJ2-1; CDR3 protein: CASSSRGSSYNEQFF; CDR3 DNA: TGTGCCAGCAGCTCCAGGGGGAGCTCCTACAATGAGCAGTTCTTC
clone size: .; V gene: TRBV7-8; CDR3 length: 13; D gene: .; J gene: TRBJ1-2; CDR3 protein: CASSLTENYGYTF; CDR3 DNA: TGTGCCAGCAGCCTTACAGAGAACTATGGCTACACCTTC